This T cell receptor (beta chain) was sequenced during a study of blood T cell repertoires in COVID-19. Sequenced by immunoSEQ multiplex PCR; TCRdb stores in-frame clones only, minus some. The sample lists 120,000 or so clones, 90% occurring once. The V segment lost 2 bases and the J segment 7 bases; nucleotides outside the gene matches: 5. This CDR3 spans 14 amino acids. The V gene's germline CDR1 is SGHNT and CDR2 YYREEE (reference sequence). This receptor was obtained from a man aged 50-60 years with active COVID-19. Sample: peripheral blood. V is TRBV5-4 and J is TRBJ2-2; 7 bases match TRBD1. CDR3 protein: CASSFERTGGELFF. The DNA of the CDR3 is TGTGCCAGCAGCTTTGAACGGACAGGCGGGGAGCTGTTTTTT.